The present TCR beta chain was sequenced within a study of neurological immune-mediated disorders. PBMCs numbering 2 million and stored at -80 C yielded the unsorted libraries. This clonotype appeared a few times. TCRdb independently ran MiXCR on the 5' RACE reads; one entry per CDR3 protein. This sample has some 79,000 distinct CDR3 sequences, with 13% to 15% found just once. Germline V gene sequence: CDR1 SGHTA, CDR2 FQGNSA. The ends lost 4 bases at V and 7 bases at J; junction bases unmatched: 7. The CDR3 length is 16 residues. The chain employs TRBV7-2 and TRBJ2-1; 13 bases agree with TRBD2. The sample consisted of PBMCs. This clonotype was obtained from a woman in her 50s in good health. CDR3 bases: TGTGCCAGCAGCTCGTGGACTAGCGGGGGTTCAAATGAGCAGTTCTTC. Translated, it gives CASSSWTSGGSNEQFF. Complete variable domain (other parts from reference TRBV7-2 and TRBJ2-1): GAGVSQSPSNKVTEKGKDVELRCDPISGHTALYWYRQSLGQGLEFLIYFQGNSAPDKSGLPSDRFSAERTGGSVSTLTIQRTQQEDSAVYLCASSSWTSGGSNEQFFGPGTRLTVL.